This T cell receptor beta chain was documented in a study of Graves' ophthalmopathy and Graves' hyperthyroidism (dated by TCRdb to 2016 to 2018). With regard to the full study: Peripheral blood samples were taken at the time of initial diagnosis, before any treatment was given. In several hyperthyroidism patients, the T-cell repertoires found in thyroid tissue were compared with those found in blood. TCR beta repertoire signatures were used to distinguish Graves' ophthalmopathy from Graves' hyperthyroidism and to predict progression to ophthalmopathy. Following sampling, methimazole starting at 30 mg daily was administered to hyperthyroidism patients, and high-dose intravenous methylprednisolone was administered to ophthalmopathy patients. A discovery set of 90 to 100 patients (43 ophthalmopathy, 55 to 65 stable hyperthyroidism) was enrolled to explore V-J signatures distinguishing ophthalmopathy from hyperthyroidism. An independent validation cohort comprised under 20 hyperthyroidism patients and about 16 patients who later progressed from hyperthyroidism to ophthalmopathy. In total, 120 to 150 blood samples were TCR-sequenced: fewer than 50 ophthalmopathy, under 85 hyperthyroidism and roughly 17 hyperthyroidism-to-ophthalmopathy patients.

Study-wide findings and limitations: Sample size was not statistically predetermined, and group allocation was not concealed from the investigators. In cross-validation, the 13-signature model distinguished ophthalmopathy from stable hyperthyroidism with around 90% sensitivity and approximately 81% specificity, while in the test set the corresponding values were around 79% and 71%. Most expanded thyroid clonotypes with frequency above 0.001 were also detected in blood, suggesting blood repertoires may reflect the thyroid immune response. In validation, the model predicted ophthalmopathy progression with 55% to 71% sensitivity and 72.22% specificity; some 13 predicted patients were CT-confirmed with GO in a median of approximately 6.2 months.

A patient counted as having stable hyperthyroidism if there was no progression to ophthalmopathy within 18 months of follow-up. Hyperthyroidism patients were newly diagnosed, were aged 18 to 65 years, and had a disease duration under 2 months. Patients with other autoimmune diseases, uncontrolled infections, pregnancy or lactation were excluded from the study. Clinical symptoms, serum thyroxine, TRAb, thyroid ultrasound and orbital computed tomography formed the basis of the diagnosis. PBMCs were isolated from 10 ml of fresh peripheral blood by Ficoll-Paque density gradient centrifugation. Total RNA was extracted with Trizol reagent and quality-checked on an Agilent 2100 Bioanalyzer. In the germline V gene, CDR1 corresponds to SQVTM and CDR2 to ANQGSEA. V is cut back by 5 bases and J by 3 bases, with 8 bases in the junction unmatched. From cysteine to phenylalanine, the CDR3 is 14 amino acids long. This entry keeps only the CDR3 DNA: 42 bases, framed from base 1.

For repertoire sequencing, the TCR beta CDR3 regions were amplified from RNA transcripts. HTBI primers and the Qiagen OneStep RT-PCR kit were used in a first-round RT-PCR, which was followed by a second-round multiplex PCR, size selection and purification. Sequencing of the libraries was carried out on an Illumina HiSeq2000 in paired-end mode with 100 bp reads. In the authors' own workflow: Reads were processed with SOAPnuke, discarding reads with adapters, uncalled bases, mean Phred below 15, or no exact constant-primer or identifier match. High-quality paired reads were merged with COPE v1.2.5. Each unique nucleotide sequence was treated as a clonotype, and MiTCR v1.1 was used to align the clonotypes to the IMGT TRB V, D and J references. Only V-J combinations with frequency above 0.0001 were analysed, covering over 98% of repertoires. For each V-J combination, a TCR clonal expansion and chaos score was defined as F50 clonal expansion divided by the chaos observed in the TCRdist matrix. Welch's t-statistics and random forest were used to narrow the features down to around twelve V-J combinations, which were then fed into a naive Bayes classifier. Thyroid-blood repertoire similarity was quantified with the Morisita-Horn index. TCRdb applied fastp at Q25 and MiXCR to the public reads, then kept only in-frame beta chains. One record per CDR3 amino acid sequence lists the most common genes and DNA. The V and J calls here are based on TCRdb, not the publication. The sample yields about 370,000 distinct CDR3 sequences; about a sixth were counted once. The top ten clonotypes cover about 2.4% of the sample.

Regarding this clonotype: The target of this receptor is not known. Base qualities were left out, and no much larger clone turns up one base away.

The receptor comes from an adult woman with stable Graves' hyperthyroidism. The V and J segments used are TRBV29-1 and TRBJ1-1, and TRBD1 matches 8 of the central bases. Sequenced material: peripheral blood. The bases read TGCAGCGTTAAAAGGACAGGGAGGTACACTGAAGCTTTCTTT. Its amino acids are CSVKRTGRYTEAFF.